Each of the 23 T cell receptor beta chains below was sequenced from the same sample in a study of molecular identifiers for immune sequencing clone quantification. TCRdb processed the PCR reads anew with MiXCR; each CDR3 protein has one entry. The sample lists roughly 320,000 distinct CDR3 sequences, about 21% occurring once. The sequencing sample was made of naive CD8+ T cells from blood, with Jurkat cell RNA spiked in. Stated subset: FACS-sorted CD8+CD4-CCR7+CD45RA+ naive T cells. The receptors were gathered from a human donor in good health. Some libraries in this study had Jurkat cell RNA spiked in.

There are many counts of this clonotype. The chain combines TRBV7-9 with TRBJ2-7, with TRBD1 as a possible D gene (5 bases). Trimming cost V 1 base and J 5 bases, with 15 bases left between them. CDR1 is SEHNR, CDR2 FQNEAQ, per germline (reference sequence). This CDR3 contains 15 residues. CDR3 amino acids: CASSLVSWSGNEQYF. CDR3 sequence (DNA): TGTGCCAGCAGCTTAGTCAGTTGGTCAGGGAACGAGCAGTACTTC.

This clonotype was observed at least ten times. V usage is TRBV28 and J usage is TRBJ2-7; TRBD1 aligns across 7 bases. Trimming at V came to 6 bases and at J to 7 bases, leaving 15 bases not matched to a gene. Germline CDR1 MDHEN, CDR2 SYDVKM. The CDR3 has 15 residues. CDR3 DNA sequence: TGTGCCAGCAGCCAGACAGGGTCCTACTCTGGGGAGCAGTACTTC. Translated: CASSQTGSYSGEQYF.

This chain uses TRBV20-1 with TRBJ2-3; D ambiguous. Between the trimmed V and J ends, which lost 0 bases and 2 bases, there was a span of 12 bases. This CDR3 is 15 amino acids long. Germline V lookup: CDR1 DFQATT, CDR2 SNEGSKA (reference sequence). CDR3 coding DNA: TGCAGTGCTAGAGATTATGGGCGGCTCACAGATACGCAGTATTTT. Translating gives CSARDYGRLTDTQYF.

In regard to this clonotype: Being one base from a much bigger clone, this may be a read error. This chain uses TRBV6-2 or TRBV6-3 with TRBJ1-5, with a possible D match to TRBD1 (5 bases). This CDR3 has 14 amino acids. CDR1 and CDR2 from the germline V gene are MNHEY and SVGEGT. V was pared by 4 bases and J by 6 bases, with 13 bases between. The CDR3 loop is CASSSRGEAQPQHF. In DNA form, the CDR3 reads TGTGCCAGCAGTTCGAGGGGAGAAGCTCAGCCCCAGCATTTT.

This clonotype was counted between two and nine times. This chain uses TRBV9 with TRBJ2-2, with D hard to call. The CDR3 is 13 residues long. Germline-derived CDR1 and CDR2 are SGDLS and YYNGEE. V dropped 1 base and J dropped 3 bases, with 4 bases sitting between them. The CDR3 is CASSVWDTGELFF. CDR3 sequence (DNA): TGTGCCAGCAGCGTATGGGACACCGGGGAGCTGTTTTTT.

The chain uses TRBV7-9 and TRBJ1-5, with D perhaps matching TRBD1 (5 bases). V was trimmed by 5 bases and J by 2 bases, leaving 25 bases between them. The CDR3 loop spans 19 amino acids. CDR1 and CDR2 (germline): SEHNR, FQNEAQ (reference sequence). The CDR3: CASSPTGAGDSSGNQPQHF. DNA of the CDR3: TGTGCCAGCAGCCCAACCGGGGCCGGTGACAGCAGTGGCAATCAGCCCCAGCATTTT.

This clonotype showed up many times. CDR3: CASGLAVLEQYF. The CDR3, as DNA: TGTGCCAGTGGACTAGCCGTTCTGGAGCAGTACTTC. The rearrangement joins TRBV7-9 to TRBJ2-7, with 8 bases matching TRBD2. The junction had 8 bases not matched to a gene; V was cut back by 9 bases and J by 7 bases. This CDR3 has 12 residues. Germline loops: CDR1 SEHNR, CDR2 FQNEAQ (reference sequence).

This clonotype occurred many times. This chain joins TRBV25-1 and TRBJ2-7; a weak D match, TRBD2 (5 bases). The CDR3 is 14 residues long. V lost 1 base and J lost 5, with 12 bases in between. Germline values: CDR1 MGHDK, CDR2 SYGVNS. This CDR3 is CASSESTSLHEQYF. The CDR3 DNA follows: TGTGCCAGCAGTGAATCTACTAGTCTCCACGAGCAGTACTTC.

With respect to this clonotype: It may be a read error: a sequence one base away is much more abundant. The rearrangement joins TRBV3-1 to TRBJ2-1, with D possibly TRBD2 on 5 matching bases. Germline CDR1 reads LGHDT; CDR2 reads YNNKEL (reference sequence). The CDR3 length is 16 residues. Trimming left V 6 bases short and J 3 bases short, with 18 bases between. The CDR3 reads CASSYNIRLIYNEQFF. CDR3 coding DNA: TGTGCCAGCAGTTACAATATTCGACTAATCTACAATGAGCAGTTCTTC.

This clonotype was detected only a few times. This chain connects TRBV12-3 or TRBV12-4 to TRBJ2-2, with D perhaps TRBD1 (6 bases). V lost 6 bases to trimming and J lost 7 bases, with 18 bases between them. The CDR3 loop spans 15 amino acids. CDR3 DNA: TGTGCCAGCAGGGTTCAGGGGCAGGGAGTCGGGGAGCTGTTTTTT. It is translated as CASRVQGQGVGELFF.

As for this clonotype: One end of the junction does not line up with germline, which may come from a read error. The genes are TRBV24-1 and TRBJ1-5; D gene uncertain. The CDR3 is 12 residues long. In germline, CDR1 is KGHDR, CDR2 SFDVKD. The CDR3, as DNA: TGTGCCGCCAGTGAAGGGAATCAGCCCCAGCATTTT. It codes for CAASEGNQPQHF.

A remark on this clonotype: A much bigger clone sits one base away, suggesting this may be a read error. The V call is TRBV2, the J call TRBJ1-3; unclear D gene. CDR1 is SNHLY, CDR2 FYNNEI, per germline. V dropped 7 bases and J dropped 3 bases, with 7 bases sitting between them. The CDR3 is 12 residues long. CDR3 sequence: CASKVFGNTIYF. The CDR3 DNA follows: TGTGCCAGCAAGGTCTTTGGAAACACCATATATTTT. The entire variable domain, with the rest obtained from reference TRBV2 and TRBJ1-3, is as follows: EPEVTQTPSHQVTQMGQEVILRCVPISNHLYFYWYRQILGQKVEFLVSFYNNEISEKSEIFDDQFSVERPDGSNFTLKIRSTKLEDSAMYFCASKVFGNTIYFGEGSWLTVV.

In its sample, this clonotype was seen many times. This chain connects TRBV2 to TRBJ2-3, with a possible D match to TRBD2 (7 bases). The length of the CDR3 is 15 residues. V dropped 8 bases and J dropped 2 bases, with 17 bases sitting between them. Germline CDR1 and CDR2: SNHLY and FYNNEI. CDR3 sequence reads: CASRGREWSTDTQYF. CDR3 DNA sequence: TGTGCCAGCCGGGGGCGGGAGTGGTCCACAGATACGCAGTATTTT. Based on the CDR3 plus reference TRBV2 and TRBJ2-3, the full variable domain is EPEVTQTPSHQVTQMGQEVILRCVPISNHLYFYWYRQILGQKVEFLVSFYNNEISEKSEIFDDQFSVERPDGSNFTLKIRSTKLEDSAMYFCASRGREWSTDTQYFGPGTRLTVL.

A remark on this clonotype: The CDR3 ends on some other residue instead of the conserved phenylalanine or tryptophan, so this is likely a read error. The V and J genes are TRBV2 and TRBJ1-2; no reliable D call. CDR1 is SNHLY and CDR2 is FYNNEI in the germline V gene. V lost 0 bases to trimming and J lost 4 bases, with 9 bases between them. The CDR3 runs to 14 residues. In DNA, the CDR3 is TGTGCCAGCAGTGAAGCGCGGTTGGGCTATGGCTACACCTCC. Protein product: CASSEARLGYGYTS.

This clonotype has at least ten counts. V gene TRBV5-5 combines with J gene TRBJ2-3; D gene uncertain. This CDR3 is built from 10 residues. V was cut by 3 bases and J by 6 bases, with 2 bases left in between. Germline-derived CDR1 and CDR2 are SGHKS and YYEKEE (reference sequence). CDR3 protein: CASSSDTQYF. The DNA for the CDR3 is TGTGCCAGCAGCTCGGATACGCAGTATTTT.

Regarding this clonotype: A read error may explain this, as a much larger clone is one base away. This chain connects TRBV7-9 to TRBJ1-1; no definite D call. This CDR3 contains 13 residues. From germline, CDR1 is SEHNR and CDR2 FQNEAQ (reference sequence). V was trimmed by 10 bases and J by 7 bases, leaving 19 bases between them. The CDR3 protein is CATPPTVAVEAFF. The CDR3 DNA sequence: TGTGCCACCCCGCCGACGGTGGCTGTTGAAGCTTTCTTT.

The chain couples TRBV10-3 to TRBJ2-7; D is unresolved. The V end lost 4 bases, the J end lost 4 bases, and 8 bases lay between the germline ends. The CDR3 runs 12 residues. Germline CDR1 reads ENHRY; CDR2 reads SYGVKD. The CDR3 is CAISVELYEQYF. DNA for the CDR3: TGTGCCATCAGTGTGGAACTGTACGAGCAGTACTTC.

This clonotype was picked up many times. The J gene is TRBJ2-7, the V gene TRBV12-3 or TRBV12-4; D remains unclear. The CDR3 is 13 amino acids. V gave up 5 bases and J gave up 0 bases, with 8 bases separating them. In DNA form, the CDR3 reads TGTGCCAGCAGTGCCGGAAGCTCCTACGAGCAGTACTTC. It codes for CASSAGSSYEQYF.

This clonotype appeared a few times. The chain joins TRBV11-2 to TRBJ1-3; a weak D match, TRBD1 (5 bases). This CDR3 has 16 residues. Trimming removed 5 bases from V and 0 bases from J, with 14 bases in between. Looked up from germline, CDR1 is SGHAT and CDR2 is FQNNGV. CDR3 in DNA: TGTGCCAGCAGCCCAGACAGCATAATCTCTGGAAACACCATATATTTT. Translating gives CASSPDSIISGNTIYF.

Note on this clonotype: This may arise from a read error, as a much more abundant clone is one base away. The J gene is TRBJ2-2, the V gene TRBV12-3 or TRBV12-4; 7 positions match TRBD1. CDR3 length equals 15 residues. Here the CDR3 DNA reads TGTGCCAGCAGTTTTGTGACAGGGAACCCCGGGGAGCTGTTTTTT. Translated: CASSFVTGNPGELFF.

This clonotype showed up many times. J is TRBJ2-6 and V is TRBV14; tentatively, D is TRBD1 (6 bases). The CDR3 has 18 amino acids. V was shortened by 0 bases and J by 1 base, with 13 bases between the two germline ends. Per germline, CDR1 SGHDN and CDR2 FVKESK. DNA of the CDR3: TGTGCCAGCAGCCAAGATTTTACAGGGTCATCTGGGGCCAACGTCCTGACTTTC. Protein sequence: CASSQDFTGSSGANVLTF.

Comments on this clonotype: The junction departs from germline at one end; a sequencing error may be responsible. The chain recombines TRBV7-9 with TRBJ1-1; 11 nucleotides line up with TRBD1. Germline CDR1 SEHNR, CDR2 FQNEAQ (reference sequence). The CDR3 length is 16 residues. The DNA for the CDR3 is TGTGTCAGCAGCCGCCCTCTTGGACAGGGGGCAGGAGAAGCTTTCTTT. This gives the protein CVSSRPLGQGAGEAFF.

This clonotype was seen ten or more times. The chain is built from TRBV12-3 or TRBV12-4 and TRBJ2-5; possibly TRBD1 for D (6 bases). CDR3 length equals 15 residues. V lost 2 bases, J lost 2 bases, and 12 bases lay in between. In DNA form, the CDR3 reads TGTGCCAGCAGTTTATACGGACAGCCTCAAGAGACCCAGTACTTC. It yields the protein CASSLYGQPQETQYF.